These T cell receptor beta chains were read from a single sample in a study of blood T cell repertoires in COVID-19. Method: immunoSEQ multiplex PCR; TCRdb's copy keeps in-frame clones and lacks some. The sample shows about 180,000 clones, 88% of them seen only once. Input material: PBMCs or T cells enriched from blood (not recorded which). These receptors originate from a woman between 18 and 29 years old who had recovered from COVID-19. Each CDR3 is given with its conserved first and last residue.

V gene	J gene	CDR3 length	CDR3 protein
TRBV2	TRBJ2-1	15	CASSGGLAGVNEQFF
TRBV4-1	TRBJ2-7	17	CASSQEGVWDRAYEQYF
TRBV5-1	TRBJ2-7	14	CASSLEMWGQEQYF
TRBV19	TRBJ1-6	17	CASSMHVTGANNSPLHF
TRBV19	TRBJ1-1	16	CASSIVRNRLNTEAFF
TRBV19	TRBJ1-2	13	CASSMAANYGYTF
TRBV10-3	TRBJ1-1	18	CAISAPSGQGLSGTEAFF
TRBV5-1	TRBJ2-3	15	CASSLAGRVEDTQYF
TRBV19	TRBJ2-7	14	CASSVSGGSYEQYF
TRBV4-1	TRBJ2-2	15	CASSPGTNPTGELFF